Sequencing of this TCR beta chain was carried out in a study of T cell repertoires in cytomegalovirus infection. Overall study context: An indication of both CMV infection and matching HLA type came from public TCR beta signatures.

TCRdb ran MiXCR on the reads and lists one entry per CDR3 protein. The table records about 740,000 distinct CDR3 sequences, 35% of them present only once. Notes on this clonotype: Its antigen is unknown.

Germline V gene data show CDR1 as KGHDR and CDR2 as SFDVKD. Deletions cut 7 bases from V and 0 bases from J, with 6 bases between. CDR3 length equals 13 residues. Study-level points and caveats: Carriers of CMV and the relevant HLA type were discriminated by public TCR beta frequency. HLA-C-restricted CMV clonotypes gave the most frequent clonotype in two of eight donors.

The source is a human donor in good health (CMV status not recorded). Some clones in this sample may be carry-over from other donors' samples. This rearrangement joins TRBV24-1 to TRBJ1-5, with D possibly TRBD1 on 6 matching bases. Material: PBMCs. This CDR3 reads CATRDSSNQPQHF. As DNA, the CDR3 is TGTGCCACCAGGGACAGTAGCAATCAGCCCCAGCATTTT.